Listed below are T cell receptor beta chains from one sample, sequenced in a study of T cell repertoires in cytomegalovirus infection. Their antigen targets remain unknown. One entry per CDR3 protein results from TCRdb running MiXCR on the reads. Among some 700,000 distinct CDR3 sequences listed, 30% to 35% were seen once. The material was cultured PBMCs, obtained from culture after CMV antigen stimulation. These receptors all come from a human donor in good health (CMV status not recorded). Some clones in this sample may be carry-over from other donors' samples. The CDR3 runs from the conserved cysteine through the conserved F or W. D genes are given only for firm matches. Some rows mark clone size as missing; the rest say once, few, many or name a class of expanded clone.

CASSGLAGNTDTQYF,TGTGCCAGCAGTGGACTAGCGGGCAACACAGATACGCAGTATTTT,NA,TRBV11-2,TRBD2,TRBJ2-3
CASSRDQGWDTEAFF,TGTGCCAGCAGCCGAGACCAGGGGTGGGACACTGAAGCTTTCTTT,NA,TRBV27,NA,TRBJ1-1
CASSEGGLAGDASTDTQYF,TGTGCCAGCAGTGAAGGGGGACTAGCGGGGGATGCTAGCACAGATACGCAGTATTTT,few,TRBV6-1,TRBD2,TRBJ2-3
CASSLGGNRASDTQYF,TGTGCCAGCAGCTTGGGTGGAAATCGGGCGTCAGATACGCAGTATTTT,NA,TRBV5-4,NA,TRBJ2-3
CASQTLLAGGINEQFF,TGTGCCAGCCAAACACTACTAGCGGGGGGGATCAATGAGCAGTTCTTC,NA,TRBV27,TRBD2,TRBJ2-1
CSASVAGGADTQYF,TGCAGTGCTAGCGTAGCGGGGGGGGCAGATACGCAGTATTTT,once,TRBV20-1,TRBD2,TRBJ2-3
CASTDGGETQYF,TGTGCCAGCACCGACGGAGGAGAGACCCAGTACTTC,NA,TRBV12-3/TRBV12-4,NA,TRBJ2-5
CASRLAGALFSYNEQFF,TGTGCCAGCCGACTAGCGGGAGCCCTTTTCTCCTACAATGAGCAGTTCTTC,few,TRBV2,TRBD2,TRBJ2-1
CASSLPPSGTTQYF,TGTGCCAGCAGCTTACCTCCTAGCGGAACTACGCAGTATTTT,few,TRBV7-2,TRBD2,TRBJ2-3
CSAREHVLYEQYF,TGCAGTGCTAGAGAACACGTACTCTACGAGCAGTACTTC,NA,TRBV20-1,NA,TRBJ2-7
CASSISDRAPTWPNQPQHF,TGTGCCAGTAGTATCTCAGACAGGGCTCCCACATGGCCAAATCAGCCCCAGCATTTT,NA,TRBV19,TRBD1,TRBJ1-5
CASSRKGIGRISGSPLHF,TGTGCCAGCAGCAGAAAAGGTATAGGGAGGATCTCGGGGTCACCCCTCCACTTT,NA,TRBV7-4,NA,TRBJ1-6
CAISQVGGGEQFF,TGTGCCATCAGCCAGGTGGGGGGCGGTGAGCAGTTCTTC,few,TRBV10-3,NA,TRBJ2-1
CASSFSGGLEPQHF,TGTGCCAGCAGTTTTAGCGGTGGCCTTGAGCCCCAGCATTTT,few,TRBV27,NA,TRBJ1-5
CASSQGALNTEAFF,TGTGCCAGCAGTCAGGGGGCTCTGAACACTGAAGCTTTCTTT,NA,TRBV6-1,TRBD1,TRBJ1-1
CASSSVRGSYNEQFF,TGTGCCAGCAGCTCGGTGAGGGGCTCCTACAATGAGCAGTTCTTC,NA,TRBV11-2,NA,TRBJ2-1
CSADGTSGAHNEQFF,TGCAGTGCTGACGGGACTAGCGGGGCCCACAATGAGCAGTTCTTC,few,TRBV20-1,TRBD2,TRBJ2-1
CASSLGIPYEQYF,TGTGCCAGCAGCCTCGGGATCCCCTACGAGCAGTACTTC,few,TRBV7-6,NA,TRBJ2-7
CASSQVDEKLFF,TGTGCCAGCAGCCAAGTCGATGAAAAACTGTTTTTT,NA,TRBV3-1,NA,TRBJ1-4
CASSLNGAMNTEAFF,TGCGCCAGCAGCTTGAACGGGGCAATGAACACTGAAGCTTTCTTT,NA,TRBV5-1,NA,TRBJ1-1
CASSYSTSGGGEQYF,TGTGCCAGCAGTTACTCGACTAGCGGGGGGGGGGAGCAGTACTTC,few,TRBV6-5,TRBD2,TRBJ2-7
CASSLGPLGLYEQYF,TGTGCCAGCAGCTTAGGTCCCCTCGGGCTGTACGAGCAGTACTTC,NA,TRBV7-2,NA,TRBJ2-7
CASNGGGWLGPQYF,TGTGCCAGCAATGGGGGGGGCTGGCTGGGCCCCCAGTACTTC,NA,TRBV2,NA,TRBJ2-5
CASRLWAEGTEAFF,TGTGCCAGCAGACTCTGGGCTGAGGGCACTGAAGCTTTCTTT,few,TRBV12-3/TRBV12-4,NA,TRBJ1-1
CASGPTDEQFF,TGTGCCAGCGGTCCCACGGATGAGCAGTTCTTC,NA,TRBV11-2,NA,TRBJ2-1
CASSSPAWGNEQFF,TGTGCCAGCTCATCACCGGCTTGGGGCAATGAGCAGTTCTTC,NA,TRBV18,NA,TRBJ2-1
CATSRGGGPYNEQFF,TGTGCCACCAGCAGAGGCGGGGGGCCCTACAATGAGCAGTTCTTC,NA,TRBV15,TRBD2,TRBJ2-1
CASSYGTGGSGRDTQYF,TGTGCCAGCAGTTACGGTACTGGCGGGAGTGGTAGAGATACGCAGTATTTT,NA,TRBV6-2/TRBV6-3,TRBD2,TRBJ2-3
CASSYVRGSYEQYF,TGTGCCAGCAGTTACGTGAGGGGGTCCTACGAGCAGTACTTC,few,TRBV6-6,NA,TRBJ2-7
CASSRERYEQFF,TGTGCCAGCAGCCGAGAACGTTATGAGCAGTTCTTC,few,TRBV7-6,NA,TRBJ2-1
CASSILAPSYNEQFF,TGTGCCAGCAGCATCCTAGCGCCCTCCTACAATGAGCAGTTCTTC,many,TRBV7-8,NA,TRBJ2-1
CSARDLRGGTDTQYF,TGCAGTGCTAGAGATCTGAGAGGGGGCACAGATACGCAGTATTTT,NA,TRBV20-1,NA,TRBJ2-3
CAISESSYEQYF,TGTGCCATCAGTGAGTCGTCTTACGAGCAGTACTTC,few,TRBV10-3,NA,TRBJ2-7
CASSRRGRGDTQYF,TGTGCCAGCAGCCGCAGGGGGCGCGGGGATACGCAGTATTTT,NA,TRBV12-3/TRBV12-4,TRBD1,TRBJ2-3
CASSLASGVGQPQHF,TGTGCCAGCAGTTTAGCCTCAGGGGTCGGGCAGCCCCAGCATTTT,few,TRBV12-3/TRBV12-4,NA,TRBJ1-5
CASSLAGAAGTHEQYF,TGCGCCAGCAGCTTGGCTGGCGCGGCAGGGACCCACGAGCAGTACTTC,NA,TRBV5-1,NA,TRBJ2-7
CASRTSGSGETQYF,TGTGCCAGCCGGACTAGCGGGAGCGGGGAGACCCAGTACTTC,NA,TRBV19,TRBD2,TRBJ2-5
CASSSVPESPLHF,TGTGCCAGCAGCTCCGTACCGGAATCACCCCTCCACTTT,few,TRBV7-2,NA,TRBJ1-6
CASSLAAGLLRNEQFF,TGTGCCAGCAGCTTAGCGGCAGGGCTTCTCCGCAATGAGCAGTTCTTC,NA,TRBV7-2,NA,TRBJ2-1
CASSPSPTPRNEQFF,TGTGCCAGCAGTCCTAGCCCGACTCCCCGGAATGAGCAGTTCTTC,few,TRBV6-6,NA,TRBJ2-1
CASSLVGPGDGDEQFF,TGCGCCAGCAGCTTGGTTGGGCCGGGGGATGGAGATGAGCAGTTCTTC,NA,TRBV5-1,NA,TRBJ2-1
CASSFRTGPTGYTF,TGTGCCAGCAGCTTTAGGACAGGACCTACCGGCTACACCTTC,NA,TRBV7-2,TRBD1,TRBJ1-2
CASSRGEVLLSNEKLFF,TGCGCCAGCAGCCGAGGAGAAGTACTCCTCTCTAATGAAAAACTGTTTTTT,NA,TRBV4-1,NA,TRBJ1-4
CASTPDYSSTDTQYF,TGTGCCAGCACCCCGGACTACTCTAGCACAGATACGCAGTATTTT,many,TRBV7-2,NA,TRBJ2-3
CASSEFLASTDTQYF,TGTGCCAGCAGTGAATTCCTAGCGAGCACAGATACGCAGTATTTT,NA,TRBV7-9,NA,TRBJ2-3
CARSSKLWELFF,TGTGCCAGAAGTTCGAAGCTATGGGAGCTGTTTTTT,NA,TRBV5-3,NA,TRBJ2-2
CATTARGGTSSTDTQYF,TGTGCCACCACCGCGAGAGGGGGGACTTCTAGCACAGATACGCAGTATTTT,NA,TRBV5-6,NA,TRBJ2-3
CASSLGGGGYEQFF,TGTGCCAGCAGCTTAGGGGGCGGGGGTTATGAGCAGTTCTTC,few,TRBV7-8,TRBD2,TRBJ2-1
CASSEYGTVTEAFF,TGTGCCAGCAGTGAATATGGGACAGTGACTGAAGCTTTCTTT,few,TRBV6-1,TRBD1,TRBJ1-1
CASSLAVGGLETQYF,TGTGCCAGCAGCTTAGCCGTCGGGGGGCTGGAGACCCAGTACTTC,NA,TRBV11-2,NA,TRBJ2-5
CASSLGRWRGQFF,TGTGCCAGCAGCTTAGGCCGGTGGAGGGGGCAGTTCTTC,many,TRBV7-2,NA,TRBJ2-1